This is a list of T cell receptor beta chains from one sample in a study of response to subunit inactivated influenza vaccine. Each CDR3 protein gets one entry after TCRdb re-called the RT-PCR reads with MiXCR. This table has about 300,000 distinct CDR3 sequences, just over 20% appearing once. This specimen consisted of PBMCs from blood, obtained approximately 20 months after vaccination. The receptors derive from a man aged 50-75 years who received an inactivated influenza vaccine. Both conserved end residues are part of each CDR3. Each record gives: CDR3 protein, J gene, V gene.

cdr3_aa: CASSLNGDPNTEAFF
j_call: TRBJ1-1
v_call: TRBV27

cdr3_aa: CSVKGDTYYEQYF
j_call: TRBJ2-7
v_call: TRBV20-1

cdr3_aa: CASLRGLNTEAFF
j_call: TRBJ1-1
v_call: TRBV12-3/TRBV12-4

cdr3_aa: CASSHGWKGQGYTF
j_call: TRBJ1-2
v_call: TRBV7-8

cdr3_aa: CATRQGIDEKLFF
j_call: TRBJ1-4
v_call: TRBV12-3/TRBV12-4

cdr3_aa: CASSYAPTIAGVLTYEQYF
j_call: TRBJ2-7
v_call: TRBV6-2/TRBV6-3

cdr3_aa: CASSVAGSYNEQFF
j_call: TRBJ2-1
v_call: TRBV9

cdr3_aa: CASSKTALEAFF
j_call: TRBJ1-1
v_call: TRBV12-3/TRBV12-4

cdr3_aa: CASRRLAEETQYF
j_call: TRBJ2-5
v_call: TRBV2

cdr3_aa: CASSPNGGTFNTEAFF
j_call: TRBJ1-1
v_call: TRBV7-2

cdr3_aa: CASSGRHDEQYF
j_call: TRBJ2-7
v_call: TRBV9

cdr3_aa: CASSKDRGSETQYF
j_call: TRBJ2-5
v_call: TRBV18

cdr3_aa: CASSQDYVGAREKLFF
j_call: TRBJ1-4
v_call: TRBV4-3

cdr3_aa: CASSWTDSNQAQHF
j_call: TRBJ1-5
v_call: TRBV25-1

cdr3_aa: CASSYDMDIHYGYTF
j_call: TRBJ1-2
v_call: TRBV11-2